This TCR beta chain was retrieved from a study of immune characterization of retroperitoneal liposarcoma (dated by TCRdb to the late 2010s). Libraries came from PCR. The run used a NextSeq 500. The public reads were reprocessed in TCRdb via fastp at Q25 and MiXCR, keeping in-frame beta chains. Each entry is one CDR3 protein sequence, shown with its most common DNA and genes. Within this sample are 11,000 or so distinct CDR3 sequences, with 26% of them counted one time only. About 8.2% of the sample belongs to the ten largest clones. CDR1 is given as SEHNR and CDR2 as FQNEAQ, both from the germline V gene (reference sequence). The CDR3 spans 14 residues, from the cysteine through the phenylalanine. The CDR3 DNA has 42 bases and is translated from base 1. The junction shows trimming of 2 bases on V and 0 bases on J, and the gene matches do not reach 1 base of it. This clonotype was detected ten times or more. It lacks a known antigen. No base qualities exist here, and no much larger clone lies one base off it.

The source material was tumor tissue. The rearrangement combines TRBV7-9 with TRBJ2-7; 7 bases in the junction line up with TRBD2. This clonotype was sampled from a female donor with retroperitoneal liposarcoma. Here is the DNA: TGTGCCAGCAGCTTACGGGAGGCCTCCTACGAGCAGTACTTC. Its translation reads: CASSLREASYEQYF.